The rows below give T cell receptor beta chains drawn from one sample of a study of T cell responses to AZD1222 COVID-19 vaccine. Sequencing was performed with immunoSEQ multiplex PCR; in TCRdb, only in-frame clones are kept and a portion is missing. The table records approximately 98,000 clones, approximately 86% of them present only once. Source: peripheral blood, taken on day 0 of AZD1222 vaccination. All receptors derive from an adult in good health. Both conserved end residues are part of each CDR3.

CAWSVSDEKLFF TRBJ1-4 TRBV30
CASSQGHSYEQYF TRBJ2-7 TRBV3-1/TRBV3-2
CASSGTINQPQHF TRBJ1-5 TRBV19
CASSSRLAPSTGELFF TRBJ2-2 TRBV19
CASSQNSGVGNQPQHF TRBJ1-5 TRBV14
CASRVKTGLYNEQFF TRBJ2-1 TRBV5-4
CASTPSTGELFF TRBJ2-2 TRBV19
CASSLDRMNTEAFF TRBJ1-1 TRBV11-1
CASRRVGGELFF TRBJ2-2 TRBV6-5
CASSGQGALFLGGELFF TRBJ2-2 TRBV6-2/TRBV6-3
CASSPPYGYTDTQYF TRBJ2-3 TRBV18
CASSQTGTDTQYF TRBJ2-3 TRBV3-1/TRBV3-2
CASSLGGRVNTEAFF TRBJ1-1 TRBV7-2
CAISRRKTENTGELFF TRBJ2-2 TRBV10-3
CASSLFEGRVNQPQHF TRBJ1-5 TRBV7-2
CASRDPLRDRVGEAFF TRBJ1-1 TRBV19
CASRGQGMPNYGYTF TRBJ1-2 TRBV2
CASSEPRSRDTEAFF TRBJ1-1 TRBV5-4
CASSGETGQRPQHF TRBJ1-5 TRBV4-1
CASSSRGRDTQYF TRBJ2-3 TRBV2
CASSPTRGRQNTEAFF TRBJ1-1 TRBV28
CASSTGDGYNEKLFF TRBJ1-4 TRBV9
CASSGLAPDTQYF TRBJ2-3 TRBV5-1
CASRGGFTDTQYF TRBJ2-3 TRBV2
CASSRGTSGSYEQYF TRBJ2-7 TRBV28
CASSYSGGEYEQYF TRBJ2-7 TRBV9
CASSQEGLAGDYEQYF TRBJ2-7 TRBV4-1
CASSLVLATGTGELFF TRBJ2-2 TRBV5-1
CATSRDPRLNSPLHF TRBJ1-6 TRBV15
CASSLRQGMNSPLHF TRBJ1-6 TRBV5-6
CASSYSGLQETQYF TRBJ2-5 TRBV6-5
CASSLVVGGTDTQYF TRBJ2-3 TRBV7-9
CASSQVRDSNYGYTF TRBJ1-2 TRBV4-3